This T cell receptor beta chain stems from a study of beta chain features in type 1 diabetes. In the study overall: The patient and healthy donor groups were comparable for age, gender and cell yields. Study-wide results and limits: The study found that naive, central memory and Treg TCRB repertoires appeared more similar in patients than in healthy donors. VDJ junctions from type 1 diabetes patients carried fewer insertions and larger deletions.

As every portion of the isolated RNA was reverse transcribed, the sequencing read expressed TCRB transcripts. Here immunoSEQ multiplex PCR was the method, and the copy in TCRdb shows in-frame clones only, minus some. There are around 500,000 clones in the sample; over 9.5% occur only once, and approximately 0.05% lies in the top ten. Without exception, sorted populations had purity beyond 98%. This CDR3 is built from 15 residues. Per germline, CDR1 SGHAT and CDR2 FQNNGV. Trimming removed 0 bases at V and 1 base at J, with 7 bases between. This clone was recorded a few times. Its antigen remains unknown.

This chain links TRBV11-2 with TRBJ2-4; D possibly corresponds to TRBD1 (5 bases). Specimen: naive CD4+ T cells from blood. This clonotype was sampled from a woman aged 18-29 years in good health. The CDR3 loop is CASSLERQAKNIQYF. CDR3 DNA: TGTGCCAGCAGCTTAGAAAGACAGGCCAAAAACATTCAGTACTTC.